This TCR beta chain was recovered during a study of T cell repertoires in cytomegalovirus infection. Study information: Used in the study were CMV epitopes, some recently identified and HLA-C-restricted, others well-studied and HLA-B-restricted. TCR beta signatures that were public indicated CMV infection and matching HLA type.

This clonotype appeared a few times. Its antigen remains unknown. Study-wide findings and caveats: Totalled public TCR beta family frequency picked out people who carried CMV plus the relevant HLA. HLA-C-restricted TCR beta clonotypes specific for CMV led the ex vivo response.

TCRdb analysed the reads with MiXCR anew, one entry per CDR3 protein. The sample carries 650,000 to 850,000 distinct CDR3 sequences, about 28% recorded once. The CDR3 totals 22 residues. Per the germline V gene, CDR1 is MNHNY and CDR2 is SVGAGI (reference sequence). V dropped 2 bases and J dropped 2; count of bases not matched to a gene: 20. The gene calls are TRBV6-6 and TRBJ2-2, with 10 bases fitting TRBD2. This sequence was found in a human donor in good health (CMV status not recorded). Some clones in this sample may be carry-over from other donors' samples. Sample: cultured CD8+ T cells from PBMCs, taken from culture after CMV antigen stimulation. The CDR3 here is CASSYIRGRVTSGAKNTGELFF. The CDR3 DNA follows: TGTGCCAGCAGTTACATCAGAGGCCGCGTTACTAGCGGGGCTAAAAACACCGGGGAGCTGTTTTTT.